Shown below are 31 T cell receptor beta chains from a single sample sequenced in a study of T cell clonotyping in hematopoietic cell transplantation. Clones were sequenced by immunoSEQ multiplex PCR, and TCRdb holds only the in-frame ones, with some missing. The data show around 26,000 clones, roughly 85% seen once. Time point denoted: recipient sample about 28 days before transplant, after cytoreduction. This material consisted of peripheral blood mononuclear cells, taken before stem cell transplant. All receptors come from a man between 40 and 49 years old with acute myeloid leukemia. Some clones in this sample may be carry-over from other donors' samples.

This clone was seen a single time. The rearrangement links TRBV30 to TRBJ2-6; 7 nucleotides line up with TRBD2. This CDR3 spans 15 amino acids. V was clipped by 4 bases and J by 1 base; unmatched bases: 4. The germline gives CDR1 GTSNPN, CDR2 SVGIG (reference sequence). CDR3 region: CAWTVGGSGANVLTF. The CDR3 DNA reads as TGTGCCTGGACCGTCGGGGGGTCTGGGGCCAACGTCCTGACTTTC.

About this clone: Sequence at one end of the junction differs from germline and may be a read error. The chain recombines TRBV5-6 with TRBJ2-1; 15 positions agree with TRBD2. The germline V gene encodes CDR1 SGHDT and CDR2 YYEEEE. The CDR3 extends over 15 amino acids. The chain's CDR3 is CASRLGLAGGNEQFF. As DNA, the CDR3 is TGTGCCAGCAGATTGGGACTAGCGGGAGGCAATGAGCAGTTCTTC. Together with reference TRBV5-6 and TRBJ2-1, the CDR3 gives the full variable domain: DAGVTQSPTHLIKTRGQQVTLRCSPKSGHDTVSWYQQALGQGPQFIFQYYEEEERQRGNFPDRFSGHQFPNYSSELNVNALLLGDSALYLCASRLGLAGGNEQFFGPGTRLTVL.

The rearrangement joins TRBV5-4 to TRBJ1-1; D gene unclear. The CDR3 has 14 residues. CDR1 and CDR2 (germline): SGHNT, YYREEE (reference sequence). V lost 4 bases and J lost 11, with 21 bases in between. In DNA form, the CDR3 reads TGTGCCAGCAGCCTCGCTCGCTCAGGAGGAGAGGCTTTCTTT. Protein product: CASSLARSGGEAFF.

The rearrangement joins TRBV27 to TRBJ2-2; 9 bases match TRBD2. Germline values: CDR1 MNHEY, CDR2 SMNVEV (reference sequence). The CDR3 spans 17 residues. V was clipped by 8 bases and J by 5 bases; unmatched bases: 15. The CDR3 region is CASGRDGSGRRTGELFF. The CDR3, as DNA: TGTGCCAGCGGCCGCGACGGTAGCGGGAGACGAACCGGGGAGCTGTTTTTT.

The chain combines TRBV19 with TRBJ1-1, with D tentatively TRBD1 (5 bases). V was clipped by 6 bases and J by 0 bases, with 11 bases between them. From germline, CDR1 is LNHDA and CDR2 SQIVND (reference sequence). The CDR3 contains 14 residues. The CDR3 DNA sequence: TGTGCCAGTAGCCTAGGGACGGTGAACACTGAAGCTTTCTTT. Translating gives CASSLGTVNTEAFF.

The chain joins TRBV6-1 to TRBJ2-7; D is ambiguous. The CDR3 sequence is 13 residues long. With 6 bases removed from V and 2 bases from J, the gap between germline ends came to 11 bases. Germline loops: CDR1 MNHNS, CDR2 SASEGT. In DNA, the CDR3 is TGTGCCAGCAGAATTGACTCACCCTACGAGCAGTACTTC. It specifies CASRIDSPYEQYF.

V is TRBV6-1 and J is TRBJ1-1; a weak D match, TRBD1 (5 bases). Trimming removed 6 bases at V and 3 bases at J, with 11 bases between. Germline V lookup: CDR1 MNHNS, CDR2 SASEGT. The CDR3 consists of 13 residues. The CDR3 sequence is CASSQGEDTEAFF. In DNA, the CDR3 is TGTGCCAGCAGCCAGGGAGAGGACACTGAAGCTTTCTTT.

The genes are TRBV6-1 and TRBJ1-2, with 9 bases that match TRBD1. CDR1 and CDR2 (germline): MNHNS, SASEGT. With 4 bases clipped from V and 6 bases from J, the junction kept 6 bases outside the gene matches. This CDR3 spans 14 amino acids. The CDR3 nucleotides are TGTGCCAGCAGTGTCAACACAGGGGGCGATGGCTACACCTTC. This translates into CASSVNTGGDGYTF.

This chain connects TRBV20-1 to TRBJ1-1, with 7 bases lining up with TRBD1. Germline CDR1 is DFQATT and CDR2 is SNEGSKA (reference sequence). The CDR3 contains 11 residues. V gave up 7 bases and J gave up 4 bases; unmatched junction bases: 3. CDR3 sequence (DNA): TGCAGTGTAAGGGGGCTCACTGAAGCTTTCTTT. The encoded protein is CSVRGLTEAFF.

The V and J genes are TRBV29-1 and TRBJ2-1; TRBD2 is a possible D gene (6 bases). Trimming shortened V by 5 bases and J by 4 bases, and 15 bases separated the two germline ends. Germline CDR1 and CDR2: SQVTM and ANQGSEA. This CDR3 is built from 14 residues. The CDR3 spells CSVSRDFDYNEQFF. In DNA, the CDR3 is TGCAGCGTTTCCCGGGACTTCGATTACAATGAGCAGTTCTTC.

This sequence joins TRBV7-9 and TRBJ2-7, with D possibly matching TRBD1 (6 bases). CDR1 and CDR2 (germline): SEHNR, FQNEAQ (reference sequence). Trimming shortened V by 6 bases and J by 1 base, and 13 bases separated the two germline ends. This CDR3 is 14 amino acids long. This CDR3 reads CASRPLQGSYEQYF. The CDR3, as DNA: TGTGCCAGCAGACCTTTACAGGGTTCCTACGAGCAGTACTTC.

This clone is a singleton in its sample. This chain connects TRBV13 to TRBJ2-2; 9 positions match TRBD2. J lost 3 bases, V lost 0 bases, and 2 bases had no gene match. Germline lookup yields CDR1 PRHDT and CDR2 FYEKMQ (reference sequence). This CDR3 has 16 amino acids. CDR3 sequence reads: CASSLGLAGHTGELFF. CDR3 DNA sequence: TGTGCCAGCAGCTTAGGGCTAGCGGGGCACACCGGGGAGCTGTTTTTT.

The chain recombines TRBV4-2 with TRBJ1-2; D is unclear. Trimming stripped 0 bases from V and 4 bases from J, with 12 bases between. From germline, CDR1 is LGHNA and CDR2 YNFKEQ. This CDR3 contains 15 residues. CDR3 residues: CASSQDATQFYGYTF. DNA for the CDR3: TGTGCCAGCAGCCAAGATGCGACCCAGTTCTATGGCTACACCTTC.

This chain uses TRBV28 with TRBJ1-5; D call uncertain. Germline lookup yields CDR1 MDHEN and CDR2 SYDVKM. Trimming removed 1 base from V and 6 bases from J, with 13 bases in between. The CDR3 covers 15 residues. In nucleotides, the CDR3 is TGTGCCAGCAGTTTATCCCAAGAGGTCGGTCAGCCCCAGCATTTT. As protein: CASSLSQEVGQPQHF.

The rearrangement links TRBV6-6 to TRBJ1-1; D is perhaps TRBD1 (6 bases). Germline V gene sequence: CDR1 MNHNY, CDR2 SVGAGI (reference sequence). V was pared by 2 bases and J by 1 base, with 8 bases between. This CDR3 has 14 residues. The CDR3, as DNA: TGTGCCAGCAGTTACGGACAGTCGAACACTGAAGCTTTCTTT. Translated: CASSYGQSNTEAFF.

The chain employs TRBV5-4 and TRBJ2-2; 11 bases map to TRBD1. The CDR3 runs 20 residues. V lost 5 bases to trimming and J lost 4 bases; unmatched junction nucleotides: 19. The germline V gene encodes CDR1 SGHNT and CDR2 YYREEE (reference sequence). CDR3 sequence (DNA): TGTGCCAGCAGTACGCCCCCGGGACAGGGGGGTCGTAGGAGCACCGGGGAGCTGTTTTTT. Translated: CASSTPPGQGGRRSTGELFF.

This clone has only a few counts. This chain connects TRBV19 to TRBJ2-7; tentative D call: TRBD2 (6 bases). The germline gives CDR1 LNHDA, CDR2 SQIVND (reference sequence). Trimming shortened V by 3 bases and J by 0 bases, and 12 bases separated the two germline ends. The CDR3 covers 15 residues. The CDR3 reads CASSMTTSSSYEQYF. CDR3 DNA sequence: TGTGCCAGTAGTATGACCACTAGCAGCTCCTACGAGCAGTACTTC.

The DNA for the CDR3 is TGTGCCAGCAGTCCTAGACTTTTAACCTACAATGAGCAGTTCTTC. It codes for CASSPRLLTYNEQFF. J is TRBJ2-1 and V is TRBV6-5; D unclear. Per the germline V gene, CDR1 is MNHEY and CDR2 is SVGAGI. V lost 5 bases and J lost 2, with 13 bases in between. The CDR3 is 15 amino acids.

The chain links TRBV10-3 to TRBJ2-7; no clear D. Trimming pared 11 bases from V and 0 bases from J, leaving 11 bases between. The CDR3 totals 12 residues. In germline, CDR1 is ENHRY, CDR2 SYGVKD. CDR3 loop: CASGRSSYEQYF. CDR3 nucleotide sequence: TGTGCCTCGGGCAGGAGCTCCTACGAGCAGTACTTC.

The chain carries TRBV7-2 and TRBJ1-2, with D unclear. The germline gives CDR1 SGHTA, CDR2 FQGNSA. The ends were cut back, 0 bases at V and 8 bases at J, with 7 bases in the middle. This CDR3 is built from 12 residues. CDR3 residues: CASSLAGYGYTF. The CDR3 nucleotides are TGTGCCAGCAGCTTAGCCGGGTACGGCTACACCTTC.

J is TRBJ2-1 and V is TRBV7-2; 13 bases agree with TRBD2. Germline CDR1 and CDR2: SGHTA and FQGNSA. The CDR3 is 16 amino acids. V lost 5 bases, J lost 3 bases, and 4 bases stayed unmatched. The CDR3 DNA follows: TGTGCCAGCAGCCCGACTAGCGGGAGGTTCTACAATGAGCAGTTCTTC. Its translation is CASSPTSGRFYNEQFF.

This sequence joins TRBV4-2 and TRBJ1-5; tentatively, D is TRBD1 (6 bases). Trimming took off 4 bases at V and 0 bases at J, with 13 bases between the two ends. Germline values: CDR1 LGHNA, CDR2 YNFKEQ. The CDR3 is made up of 16 amino acids. CDR3 in DNA: TGTGCCAGCAGCCGGGAACAGGGAGATAGCAATCAGCCCCAGCATTTT. It is translated as CASSREQGDSNQPQHF.

This clone was seen a few times. J is TRBJ2-7 and V is TRBV28; D is uncertain. The V end was cut by 3 bases, the J end by 0 bases, with 9 bases between. This CDR3 is built from 14 residues. The V gene's germline CDR1 is MDHEN and CDR2 SYDVKM. The CDR3 here is CASSLHPTSYEQYF. In DNA, the CDR3 is TGTGCCAGCAGTTTGCACCCCACCTCCTACGAGCAGTACTTC. The full variable domain, in which reference TRBV28 and TRBJ2-7 provide the parts outside the CDR3, is DVKVTQSSRYLVKRTGEKVFLECVQDMDHENMFWYRQDPGLGLRLIYFSYDVKMKEKGDIPEGYSVSREKKERFSLILESASTNQTSMYLCASSLHPTSYEQYFGPGTRLTVT.

CDR3 protein: CASSLRPSTDTQYF. In DNA form, the CDR3 reads TGTGCCAGTAGTCTCCGACCCAGCACAGATACGCAGTATTTT. This chain joins TRBV19 and TRBJ2-3; D unresolved. CDR1 is LNHDA, CDR2 SQIVND, per germline (reference sequence). The length of the CDR3 is 14 residues. V was cut by 5 bases and J by 0 bases, with 9 bases left in between.

This clone was seen just once. The V gene is TRBV10-3, the J gene TRBJ2-7, with D possibly called TRBD1 or TRBD2 (5 bases each). The V end lost 2 bases, the J end lost 1 base, and 9 bases lay between the germline ends. Germline assignment: CDR1 ENHRY and CDR2 SYGVKD. This CDR3 is built from 14 residues. CDR3 DNA: TGTGCCATCAGTGAGGGGGGATTATCCTACGAGCAGTACTTC. Amino acids: CAISEGGLSYEQYF.

The chain is built from TRBV5-6 and TRBJ2-7; 7 nucleotides agree with TRBD2. The V segment lost 3 bases and the J segment 2 bases; nucleotides outside the gene matches: 5. The CDR3 is made up of 14 amino acids. The germline V gene has CDR1 SGHDT and CDR2 YYEEEE. This chain's CDR3 is CASSWEGGPYEQYF. The CDR3 nucleotides are TGTGCCAGCAGCTGGGAGGGAGGCCCCTACGAGCAGTACTTC.

The V and J genes are TRBV2 and TRBJ1-2, with D uncertain. V was cut by 7 bases and J by 0 bases, with 12 bases left in between. Germline CDR1 is SNHLY and CDR2 is FYNNEI. CDR3 length: 14 amino acids. This chain's CDR3 is CASTLGMSNYGYTF. The CDR3 nucleotides are TGTGCCAGCACGTTAGGGATGTCTAACTATGGCTACACCTTC.

This clone was counted between two and nine times. The genes are TRBV6-5 and TRBJ2-1; TRBD2 matches at 8 bases. V dropped 5 bases and J dropped 7; count of bases not matched to a gene: 7. CDR1 and CDR2 (germline): MNHEY, SVGAGI. This CDR3 spans 14 amino acids. The CDR3 sequence is CASSAGGPGNEQFF. CDR3 DNA sequence: TGTGCCAGCAGTGCGGGAGGCCCAGGGAATGAGCAGTTCTTC.

The table lists this clone with a few counts. The chain joins TRBV5-1 to TRBJ2-7, with D unresolved. Germline CDR1 reads SGHRS; CDR2 reads YFSETQ. The CDR3 has 15 residues. V was clipped by 0 bases and J by 0 bases, with 10 bases between them. CDR3 sequence reads: CASSLAVQPSYEQYF. As DNA, the CDR3 is TGCGCCAGCAGCTTGGCCGTGCAGCCCTCCTACGAGCAGTACTTC.

A single count supports this clone. This chain uses TRBV7-8 with TRBJ2-3; 7 bases fit TRBD1. The CDR3 totals 17 residues. J lost 4 bases, V lost 1 base, and 11 bases had no gene match. Germline lookup yields CDR1 SGHVS and CDR2 FQNEAQ. The CDR3 coding sequence is TGTGCCAGCAGCTTAGGGTTTAAGGGGCAGGGGGCAGATACGCAGTATTTT. Protein product: CASSLGFKGQGADTQYF.

The genes are TRBV6-5 and TRBJ1-2, with no clear D. The V end lost 0 bases, the J end lost 5 bases, and 10 bases lay between the germline ends. CDR1 and CDR2 (germline): MNHEY, SVGAGI. The CDR3 consists of 14 residues. The CDR3 DNA reads TGTGCCAGCAGTTACTCGGGGTCCTATTATGGCTACACCTTC. Amino acid sequence: CASSYSGSYYGYTF.